This entry lists 31 T cell receptor beta chains sequenced from one sample in a study of T cells in Graves' hyperthyroidism and ophthalmopathy. Template material for amplifying TCR beta CDR3 regions consisted of RNA transcripts. HTBI primers drove first-round RT-PCR of the TCR CDR3. MiXCR, run by TCRdb on the multiplex PCR reads, gives a single entry per CDR3 protein. The table shows around 350,000 distinct CDR3 sequences, with roughly 15% occurring only once. The source material was blood. These receptors originate from a woman aged 55-69 years with Graves' ophthalmopathy.

This clonotype came up many times. The chain links TRBV20-1 to TRBJ2-7; D is undetermined. Germline V gene data show CDR1 as DFQATT and CDR2 as SNEGSKA (reference sequence). The CDR3 consists of 14 residues. V lost 1 base to trimming and J lost 3 bases, with 13 bases between them. The CDR3 reads CSARGSWPNYEQYF. CDR3 bases: TGCAGTGCTAGAGGTTCCTGGCCAAACTACGAGCAGTACTTC.

The chain couples TRBV28 to TRBJ2-3; 14 bases are shared with TRBD2. The V and J ends lost 3 bases and 13 bases, in that order; junction bases with no gene match: 12. Germline values: CDR1 MDHEN, CDR2 SYDVKM. There are 16 residues in the CDR3. The CDR3 DNA reads as TGTGCCAGCAGTTTCCGACTAGCGGGAGGGTACAGGGGGGAGTATTTT. Encoded protein: CASSFRLAGGYRGEYF.

Comments on this clonotype: This may be a read error: a much more frequent sequence differs by one nucleotide. The chain uses TRBV7-9 and TRBJ2-5; D remains ambiguous. Looked up from germline, CDR1 is SEHNR and CDR2 is FQNEAQ (reference sequence). The CDR3 extends over 14 amino acids. DNA of the CDR3: TGTGTCAGCAGCTTAGAGAACAGCCAAGAGACCCAGTACTTC. This gives the protein CVSSLENSQETQYF. Drawing the rest from reference TRBV7-9 and TRBJ2-5, the complete variable domain is DTGVSQNPRHKITKRGQNVTFRCDPISEHNRLYWYRQTLGQGPEFLTYFQNEAQLEKSRLLSDRFSAERPKGSFSTLEIQRTEQGDSAMYLCVSSLENSQETQYFGPGTRLLVL.

This clonotype was seen ten or more times. The chain recombines TRBV2 with TRBJ2-7; D ambiguous. CDR3 length equals 13 residues. Germline values: CDR1 SNHLY, CDR2 FYNNEI. V gave up 8 bases and J gave up 3 bases, with 14 bases separating them. As DNA, the CDR3 is TGTGCCAGCGGGAAGGAACGGATCTACGAGCAGTACTTC. This gives the protein CASGKERIYEQYF.

This clonotype was seen repeatedly, ten times or more. The V call is TRBV6-1, the J call TRBJ2-3, with 13 positions matching TRBD2. V gave up 6 bases and J gave up 1 base; unmatched junction bases: 7. The CDR3 runs 17 residues. Germline lookup yields CDR1 MNHNS and CDR2 SASEGT. CDR3 amino acids: CASSGTSGILGTDTQYF. The CDR3 DNA is TGTGCCAGCAGCGGGACTAGCGGGATCCTTGGCACAGATACGCAGTATTTT.

The gene calls are TRBV19 and TRBJ1-1, with 9 bases that match TRBD1. Trimming removed 7 bases from V and 2 bases from J; junction bases left unmatched: 8. The CDR3 length is 15 residues. Germline lookup yields CDR1 LNHDA and CDR2 SQIVND (reference sequence). The CDR3 bases are TGTGCCAGTACCCAACAGGGGGCTTTAAACACTGAAGCTTTCTTT. This gives the protein CASTQQGALNTEAFF.

This clonotype occurred a few times. CDR3 sequence (DNA): TGCGCCAGCAGCCAAGTGTCCAACAATCAGCCCCAGCATTTT. This translates into CASSQVSNNQPQHF. The chain combines TRBV4-1 with TRBJ1-5; D uncertain. CDR3 size: 14 residues. In germline, CDR1 is MGHRA, CDR2 YSYEKL. V was clipped by 1 base and J by 3 bases, with 7 bases between them.

This clonotype was detected many times. The V call is TRBV28, the J call TRBJ1-4; possible D gene TRBD1, 6 bases. Per germline, CDR1 MDHEN and CDR2 SYDVKM. V lost 3 bases and J 4 bases, leaving 15 bases between the germline ends. The CDR3 has 16 amino acids. The CDR3 protein is CASSFLQGPSNEKLFF. CDR3 bases: TGTGCCAGCAGTTTCCTACAGGGACCAAGTAATGAAAAACTGTTTTTT.

The DNA for the CDR3 is TGTGCCACCGTCAGAACCGGGACTAACTACAATGAGCAGTTCTTC. This codes for CATVRTGTNYNEQFF. The chain has TRBV9 and TRBJ2-1; 7 bases are a match to TRBD2. Germline V CDR1 and CDR2: SGDLS, YYNGEE. This CDR3 is built from 15 residues. The V gene end was trimmed by 9 bases and the J gene end by 3 bases; junction bases not matched to a gene: 12.

Concerning this clonotype itself: This could be a read error, since a much larger clone is one nucleotide away. The rearrangement links TRBV6-2 or TRBV6-3 to TRBJ1-2, with D possibly being TRBD1 (6 bases). V was clipped by 6 bases and J by 5 bases, with 13 bases between them. This CDR3 is 13 amino acids long. CDR1 MNHEY and CDR2 SVGEGT come from the germline V gene. CDR3 residues: CASRPDRKYGYTF. The CDR3 region has the DNA TGTGCCAGCAGACCTGACAGGAAATATGGCTACACCTTC.

This chain connects TRBV28 to TRBJ1-6, with D uncertain. CDR3 length equals 12 residues. Per germline, CDR1 MDHEN and CDR2 SYDVKM. V was shortened by 2 bases and J by 7 bases, with 3 bases between the two germline ends. The CDR3 nucleotides read TGTGCCAGCAGTTTAATAAATTCACCCCTCCACTTT. Protein: CASSLINSPLHF.

This clonotype was observed at least ten times. The chain combines TRBV5-1 with TRBJ1-1, with no clear D. Germline CDR1 is SGHRS and CDR2 is YFSETQ. This CDR3 region has 13 residues. V lost 0 bases to trimming and J lost 1 base, with 4 bases between them. The CDR3 coding sequence is TGCGCCAGCAGCTTGGTCCCGAACACTGAAGCTTTCTTT. It encodes CASSLVPNTEAFF.

The chain links TRBV27 to TRBJ2-1; tentatively, D is TRBD1 or TRBD2 (5 bases each). The germline V and J ends were trimmed by 0 bases and 8 bases, with 8 bases remaining between them. Germline lookup yields CDR1 MNHEY and CDR2 SMNVEV (reference sequence). The CDR3 loop spans 13 amino acids. The CDR3 spells CASSLSRGDEQFF. The DNA for the CDR3 is TGTGCCAGCAGTTTATCGAGGGGCGATGAGCAGTTCTTC.

The chain uses TRBV5-6 and TRBJ2-7, with TRBD1 identical over 7 bases. Germline-derived CDR1 and CDR2 are SGHDT and YYEEEE. The ends lost 2 bases at V and 1 base at J; junction bases unmatched: 9. This CDR3 region has 16 residues. The CDR3 loop reads CASSLSRDSYSYEQYF. CDR3 bases: TGTGCCAGCAGCTTATCCCGGGACAGTTATTCCTACGAGCAGTACTTC. The full variable domain, its missing parts supplied by reference TRBV5-6 and TRBJ2-7, is DAGVTQSPTHLIKTRGQQVTLRCSPKSGHDTVSWYQQALGQGPQFIFQYYEEEERQRGNFPDRFSGHQFPNYSSELNVNALLLGDSALYLCASSLSRDSYSYEQYFGPGTRLTVT.

This rearrangement joins TRBV18 to TRBJ1-4; tentative D call: TRBD1 (5 bases). The germline V and J ends were trimmed by 8 bases and 8 bases, with 9 bases remaining between them. The CDR3 covers 11 residues. Germline V lookup: CDR1 KGHSH, CDR2 LQKENI. The CDR3 protein is CASRTTEKLFF. CDR3 DNA sequence: TGTGCCAGCAGGACAACCGAAAAACTGTTTTTT. The full variable domain, with the rest looked up from reference TRBV18 and TRBJ1-4, is NAGVMQNPRHLVRRRGQEARLRCSPMKGHSHVYWYRQLPEEGLKFMVYLQKENIIDESGMPKERFSAEFPKEGPSILRIQQVVRGDSAAYFCASRTTEKLFFGSGTQLSVL.

V and J are TRBV6-1 and TRBJ2-1; 8 nucleotides match TRBD1. Germline CDR1 and CDR2: MNHNS and SASEGT. The CDR3 is 14 amino acids. V lost 6 bases, J lost 3 bases, and 4 bases stayed unmatched. DNA for the CDR3: TGTGCCAGCAGAGGAACAGGGGGCTACAATGAGCAGTTCTTC. This translates into CASRGTGGYNEQFF.

This clonotype occurred many times. The J gene is TRBJ2-3, the V gene TRBV10-3; the match to TRBD1 covers 10 bases. This CDR3 comprises 18 residues. Germline CDR1 is ENHRY and CDR2 is SYGVKD. After removal of 5 bases from V and 3 bases from J, the junction contained 14 bases not matched to a gene. The CDR3 region is CAISSPEIGTGATDTQYF. The DNA for the CDR3 is TGTGCCATCAGTTCCCCCGAAATAGGGACAGGGGCAACAGATACGCAGTATTTT.

This clonotype was seen only a few times. The gene calls are TRBV20-1 and TRBJ2-5; unclear D gene. The germline V gene encodes CDR1 DFQATT and CDR2 SNEGSKA (reference sequence). V was shortened by 4 bases and J by 6 bases, with 15 bases between the two germline ends. There are 13 residues in the CDR3. CDR3 coding DNA: TGCAGTGCTATATTTGACTCACGGAAGACCCAGTACTTC. Residues: CSAIFDSRKTQYF.

At least ten counts were recorded for this clonotype. The chain employs TRBV24-1 and TRBJ2-2, with 11 bases lining up with TRBD2. Losses at the gene ends were 4 bases for V and 2 bases for J; bases not matched to a gene: 8. The CDR3 spans 18 residues. The germline CDR1 and CDR2 sequences are KGHDR and SFDVKD. The CDR3 sequence is CATSDTRGTSGNTGELFF. CDR3 nucleotides: TGTGCCACCAGTGACACAAGGGGGACTAGCGGAAACACCGGGGAGCTGTTTTTT.

This clonotype was seen many times. The V call is TRBV5-1, the J call TRBJ2-4; TRBD1 agrees at 9 bases. Losses at the gene ends were 8 bases for V and 7 bases for J; bases not matched to a gene: 10. CDR3 length equals 14 residues. Germline-derived CDR1 and CDR2 are SGHRS and YFSETQ. CDR3 amino acids: CASSSTGTGNIQYF. The CDR3 DNA is TGCGCCAGTTCTTCGACCGGGACAGGGAACATTCAGTACTTC.

This clonotype was observed a handful of times. The DNA is omitted, as the CDR3 cannot be located on it reliably, and the CDR3 follows TCRdb's listing. V usage is TRBV7-5 and J usage is TRBJ2-7; TRBD2 is the table's D call, not checked against the DNA. TRBV7-5 is recorded as a pseudogene. The CDR3 adds up to 18 amino acids, both ends counted. CDR3 sequence reads: CISVPEAVTSGARYEQYF.

With regard to this clonotype: Being one base from a much bigger clone, this may be a read error. Likely a read error: the CDR3 ends without its conserved phenylalanine or tryptophan. CDR3 bases: TGTGCCAGCAGCTTTGGAGCCCTCGATACGCAGTATTCT. It yields the protein CASSFGALDTQYS. The genes are TRBV7-9 and TRBJ2-3; D remains ambiguous. This CDR3 has 13 residues. Germline CDR1 is SEHNR and CDR2 is FQNEAQ (reference sequence). V was shortened by 3 bases and J by 6 bases, with 10 bases between the two germline ends.

This clonotype was seen a handful of times. The chain employs TRBV14 and TRBJ2-1; perhaps D is TRBD1 or TRBD2 (5 bases each). The CDR3 runs to 15 residues. CDR1 is SGHDN and CDR2 is FVKESK in the germline V gene. Trimming took 4 bases from V and 6 from J, leaving 16 bases between them. The CDR3 nucleotides are TGTGCCAGCAGCCCCTTTAGAGGGGATTTCAATGAGCAGTTCTTC. Its translation: CASSPFRGDFNEQFF.

This clonotype appeared many times. This chain links TRBV5-1 with TRBJ2-5, with D unclear. Trimming removed 3 bases from V and 3 bases from J, with 9 bases in between. The CDR3 length is 13 residues. Looked up from germline, CDR1 is SGHRS and CDR2 is YFSETQ. CDR3 protein: CASSWKQKETQYF. In DNA form, the CDR3 reads TGCGCCAGCAGCTGGAAACAGAAAGAGACCCAGTACTTC.

This clonotype was picked up a small number of times. The V call is TRBV6-1, the J call TRBJ2-7; D might be TRBD1 (5 bases). Germline CDR1 is MNHNS and CDR2 is SASEGT. The CDR3 runs 15 residues. V dropped 1 base and J dropped 2 bases, with 12 bases sitting between them. The DNA for the CDR3 is TGTGCCAGCAGTGAAGGTGGGGCTCTAGCCTACGAGCAGTACTTC. Protein product: CASSEGGALAYEQYF.

This clonotype was recorded at least ten times. The chain recombines TRBV2 with TRBJ2-7; TRBD1 might be the D (6 bases). The CDR3 runs 15 residues. V gave up 6 bases and J gave up 1 base, with 16 bases separating them. CDR1 is SNHLY, CDR2 FYNNEI, per germline. CDR3 DNA: TGTGCCAGCAGGGCTGAGGGACATTTTTCCTACGAGCAGTACTTC. Encoded protein: CASRAEGHFSYEQYF.

This clonotype was counted many times. The chain combines TRBV7-8 with TRBJ2-6, with a possible D match to TRBD1 (6 bases). V was clipped by 5 bases and J by 0 bases, with 11 bases between them. The CDR3 covers 16 residues. From germline, CDR1 is SGHVS and CDR2 FQNEAQ. The CDR3 here is CASSPHRVSGANVLTF. CDR3 in DNA: TGTGCCAGCAGCCCTCACAGGGTCTCTGGGGCCAACGTCCTGACTTTC.

There are many counts of this clonotype. This chain joins TRBV12-3 or TRBV12-4 and TRBJ2-1, with TRBD2 identical over 9 bases. The CDR3 is 15 residues long. V shed 6 bases, J shed 9 bases, and the junction held 12 bases outside the gene matches. The CDR3 bases are TGTGCCAGCAGCCAGAATCTTGGGACTAGCACTGAGCAGTTCTTC. It codes for CASSQNLGTSTEQFF.

In this sample, this clonotype turned up a few times. V usage is TRBV19 and J usage is TRBJ2-1; possible D gene TRBD2, 6 bases. This CDR3 is 14 amino acids long. V lost 8 bases to trimming and J lost 5 bases, with 16 bases between them. The germline V gene encodes CDR1 LNHDA and CDR2 SQIVND (reference sequence). The CDR3 protein is CASRDLARDNEQFF. The CDR3 DNA reads as TGTGCCAGTCGGGACTTGGCCCGAGACAATGAGCAGTTCTTC.

V gene TRBV9 combines with J gene TRBJ1-1, with D unclear. The CDR3 covers 13 residues. V gave up 10 bases and J gave up 1 base, with 14 bases separating them. Looked up from germline, CDR1 is SGDLS and CDR2 is YYNGEE. The CDR3 coding sequence is TGTGCCTCTAATAGGGCGGGGAACACTGAAGCTTTCTTT. As protein: CASNRAGNTEAFF.

This clonotype was seen ten or more times. The gene calls are TRBV20-1 and TRBJ1-2; unclear D gene. Trimming took off 0 bases at V and 8 bases at J, with 4 bases between the two ends. The CDR3 runs to 10 residues. Germline values: CDR1 DFQATT, CDR2 SNEGSKA (reference sequence). Here the CDR3 DNA reads TGCAGTGCTAGAGACATCGGCTACACCTTC. Translating it yields CSARDIGYTF.